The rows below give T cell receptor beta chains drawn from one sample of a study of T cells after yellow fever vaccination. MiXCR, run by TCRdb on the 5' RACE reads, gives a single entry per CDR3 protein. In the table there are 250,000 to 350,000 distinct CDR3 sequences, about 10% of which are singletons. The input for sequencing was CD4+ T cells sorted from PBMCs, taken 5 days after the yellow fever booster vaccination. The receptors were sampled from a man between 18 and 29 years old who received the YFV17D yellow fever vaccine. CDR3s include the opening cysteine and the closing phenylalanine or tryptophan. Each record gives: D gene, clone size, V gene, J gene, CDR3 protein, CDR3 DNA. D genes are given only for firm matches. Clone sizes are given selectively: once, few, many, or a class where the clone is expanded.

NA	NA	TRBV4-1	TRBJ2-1	CASSPLGFNEQFF	TGCGCCAGCAGCCCGTTGGGCTTCAATGAGCAGTTCTTC
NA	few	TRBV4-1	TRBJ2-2	CASSQARVVNTGELFF	TGCGCCAGCAGCCAAGCACGGGTTGTGAACACCGGGGAGCTGTTTTTT
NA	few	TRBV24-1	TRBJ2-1	CATSDLGGAGTYNEQFF	TGTGCCACCAGTGATCTCGGTGGGGCGGGGACCTACAATGAGCAGTTCTTC
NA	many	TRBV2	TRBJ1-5	CASTLETDQPQHF	TGTGCCAGCACCCTTGAAACGGATCAGCCCCAGCATTTT
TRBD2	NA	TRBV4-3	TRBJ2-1	CASSHVSGGPPYSYHEQFF	TGCGCCAGCAGCCACGTTTCGGGGGGGCCCCCCTACTCCTACCATGAGCAGTTCTTC
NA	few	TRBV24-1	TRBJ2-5	CATSDLGPGKETQYF	TGTGCCACCAGTGATCTTGGACCCGGTAAAGAGACCCAGTACTTC
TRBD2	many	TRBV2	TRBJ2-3	CASSEGSGGTDTQYF	TGTGCCAGCAGTGAAGGAAGCGGGGGCACAGATACGCAGTATTTT
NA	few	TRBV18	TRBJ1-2	CASSPPNRLANYGYTF	TGTGCCAGCTCACCACCGAACAGACTAGCTAACTATGGCTACACCTTC
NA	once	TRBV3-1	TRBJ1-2	CASSPALGLGYTF	TGTGCCAGCAGCCCCGCTTTAGGGTTGGGCTACACCTTC
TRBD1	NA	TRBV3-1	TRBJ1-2	CASSLIGGGTGDGYTF	TGTGCCAGCAGTCTCATCGGCGGAGGGACAGGGGACGGCTACACCTTC
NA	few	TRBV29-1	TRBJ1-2	CSVRDLNYGYTF	TGCAGCGTGCGGGACCTTAACTATGGCTACACCTTC
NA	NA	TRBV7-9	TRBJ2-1	CASRASGSSYNEQFF	TGTGCCAGCAGGGCAAGCGGTAGCTCCTACAATGAGCAGTTCTTC
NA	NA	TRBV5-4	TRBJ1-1	CASSDPRDGNTEAFF	TGTGCCAGCAGCGACCCCCGGGACGGCAACACTGAAGCTTTCTTT
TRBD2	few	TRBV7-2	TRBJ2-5	CASSLAGRGGPKTQYF	TGTGCCAGCAGCTTAGCCGGGCGGGGGGGCCCGAAGACCCAGTACTTC
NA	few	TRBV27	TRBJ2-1	CASRVWGYNEQFF	TGTGCCAGCAGGGTCTGGGGCTACAATGAGCAGTTCTTC
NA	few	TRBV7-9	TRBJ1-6	CASSLSTGSNSPLHF	TGTGCCAGCAGCTTATCTACAGGTTCCAATTCACCCCTCCACTTT
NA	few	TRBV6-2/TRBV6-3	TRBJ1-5	CASSYPPAPQPQHF	TGTGCCAGCAGTTACCCCCCCGCCCCACAGCCCCAGCATTTT
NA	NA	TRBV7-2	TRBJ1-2	CASSLSSFYGYTF	TGTGCCAGCAGCTTATCCAGCTTCTATGGCTACACCTTC
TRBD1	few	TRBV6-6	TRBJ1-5	CASKSGQGVNQPQHF	TGTGCCAGCAAATCGGGTCAGGGGGTCAATCAGCCCCAGCATTTT
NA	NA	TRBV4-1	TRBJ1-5	CASTQQGVNQPQHF	TGCGCCAGCACCCAACAGGGAGTCAATCAGCCCCAGCATTTT
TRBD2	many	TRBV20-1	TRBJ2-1	CSARWGQRGAYNEQFF	TGCAGTGCTAGGTGGGGCCAGCGGGGGGCCTACAATGAGCAGTTCTTC
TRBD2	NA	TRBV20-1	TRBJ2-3	CSASRSGVTDTQYF	TGCAGTGCTAGTCGAAGCGGGGTTACAGATACGCAGTATTTT
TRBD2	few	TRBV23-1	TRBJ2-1	CASSPQLALPFYNEQFF	TGCGCCAGCAGTCCGCAACTAGCGTTACCCTTCTACAATGAGCAGTTCTTC
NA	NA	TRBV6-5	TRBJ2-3	CASRMYSTDTQYF	TGTGCCAGCAGGATGTATAGCACAGATACGCAGTATTTT
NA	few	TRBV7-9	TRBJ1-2	CASSLGVGDISDYGYTF	TGTGCCAGCAGCTTAGGTGTAGGGGACATATCGGACTATGGCTACACCTTC
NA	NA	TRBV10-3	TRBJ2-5	CAIKGAGVTETQYF	TGTGCCATCAAGGGGGCGGGGGTGACAGAGACCCAGTACTTC
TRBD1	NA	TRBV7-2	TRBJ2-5	CASSQDRGGIKTQYF	TGTGCCAGCAGCCAGGACAGGGGGGGGATAAAGACCCAGTACTTC
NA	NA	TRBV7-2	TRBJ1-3	CASSLGGSGSGNTIYF	TGTGCCAGCAGCTTGGGGGGGTCCGGCTCTGGAAACACCATATATTTT
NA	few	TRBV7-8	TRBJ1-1	CASSWSRAEAFF	TGTGCCAGCAGCTGGTCGAGGGCAGAAGCTTTCTTT
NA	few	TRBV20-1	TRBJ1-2	CSAPDRYGYTF	TGCAGTGCTCCGGACAGATATGGCTACACCTTC
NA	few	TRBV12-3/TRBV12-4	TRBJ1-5	CASSLQGGEPQHF	TGTGCCAGCAGTCTCCAGGGAGGTGAGCCCCAGCATTTT
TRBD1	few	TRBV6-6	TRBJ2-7	CASIWAGGSYEQYF	TGTGCCAGCATCTGGGCAGGGGGATCCTACGAGCAGTACTTC
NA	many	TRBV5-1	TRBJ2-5	CASSSGQIQETQYF	TGCGCCAGCAGCTCGGGACAAATACAAGAGACCCAGTACTTC
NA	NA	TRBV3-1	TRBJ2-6	CASTRYGANVLTF	TGTGCCAGCACGAGATACGGGGCCAACGTCCTGACTTTC
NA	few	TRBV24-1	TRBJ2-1	CATSDLTTDSYNEQFF	TGTGCCACCAGTGATTTAACGACAGATTCCTACAATGAGCAGTTCTTC
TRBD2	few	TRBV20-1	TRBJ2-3	CSASTLAGGTDTQYF	TGCAGTGCTAGCACGCTAGCGGGGGGCACAGATACGCAGTATTTT
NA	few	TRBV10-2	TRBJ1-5	CASSESVFQPQHF	TGCGCCAGCAGTGAGTCCGTTTTTCAGCCCCAGCATTTT
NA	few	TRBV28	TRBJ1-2	CAARAGDYGYTF	TGTGCCGCCAGGGCAGGGGACTATGGCTACACCTTC
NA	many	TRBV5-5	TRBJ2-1	CASSSLEGRRRAGSYNEQFF	TGTGCCAGCAGCTCATTGGAGGGCCGGAGGCGAGCCGGCTCCTACAATGAGCAGTTCTTC
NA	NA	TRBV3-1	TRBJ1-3	CASSQAVRNTIYF	TGTGCCAGCAGCCAAGCTGTGAGAAACACCATATATTTT
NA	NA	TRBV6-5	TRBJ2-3	CASRRTEGDTQYF	TGTGCCAGCAGGCGGACGGAGGGGGATACGCAGTATTTT
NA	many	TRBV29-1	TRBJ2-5	CSVGLAVRTQETQYF	TGCAGCGTTGGGCTGGCTGTTCGGACCCAAGAGACCCAGTACTTC
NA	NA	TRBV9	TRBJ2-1	CASSVGGVAEYNEQFF	TGTGCCAGCAGCGTAGGGGGGGTAGCGGAGTACAATGAGCAGTTCTTC
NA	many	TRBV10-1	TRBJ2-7	CASSEAGHSYEQYF	TGCGCCAGCAGTGAAGCTGGACACTCTTACGAGCAGTACTTC
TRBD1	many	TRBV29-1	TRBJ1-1	CSVQGVQGASSAFF	TGCAGCGTCCAAGGGGTACAGGGGGCTAGCTCTGCTTTCTTT
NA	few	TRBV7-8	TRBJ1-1	CASTRGGTNTEAFF	TGTGCCAGCACGCGGGGGGGTACGAACACTGAAGCTTTCTTT
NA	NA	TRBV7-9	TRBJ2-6	CASSRRSERVLSGANVLTF	TGTGCCAGCAGCCGTAGGTCGGAACGGGTACTCTCTGGGGCCAACGTCCTGACTTTC
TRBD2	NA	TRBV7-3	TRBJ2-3	CASSRALAGGTDTQYF	TGTGCCAGCAGCCGTGCCCTAGCGGGGGGCACAGATACGCAGTATTTT
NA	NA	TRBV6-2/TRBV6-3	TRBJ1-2	CASSPGRWTAF	TGTGCCAGCAGTCCTGGGCGTTGGACGGCCTTC
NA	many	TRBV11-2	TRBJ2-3	CASSLAPRSLSTDTQYF	TGTGCCAGCAGCTTAGCCCCCCGGAGTCTTAGCACAGATACGCAGTATTTT
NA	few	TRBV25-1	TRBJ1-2	CASSDFELVGLNYGYTF	TGTGCCAGCAGTGATTTTGAGTTAGTGGGGCTTAACTATGGCTACACCTTC
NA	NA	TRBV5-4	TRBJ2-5	CASSLGLAGIQETQYF	TGTGCCAGCAGCTTGGGGCTGGCAGGCATCCAAGAGACCCAGTACTTC
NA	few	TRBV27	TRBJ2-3	CASSLSWSTDTQYF	TGTGCCAGCAGTCTATCTTGGAGCACAGATACGCAGTATTTT
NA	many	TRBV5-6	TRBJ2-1	CASSFPGTFYNEQFF	TGTGCCAGCAGCTTTCCCGGGACCTTTTACAATGAGCAGTTCTTC
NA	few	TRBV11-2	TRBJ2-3	CASSFLTASSTDTQYF	TGTGCCAGCAGCTTCCTAACAGCGTCTAGCACAGATACGCAGTATTTT